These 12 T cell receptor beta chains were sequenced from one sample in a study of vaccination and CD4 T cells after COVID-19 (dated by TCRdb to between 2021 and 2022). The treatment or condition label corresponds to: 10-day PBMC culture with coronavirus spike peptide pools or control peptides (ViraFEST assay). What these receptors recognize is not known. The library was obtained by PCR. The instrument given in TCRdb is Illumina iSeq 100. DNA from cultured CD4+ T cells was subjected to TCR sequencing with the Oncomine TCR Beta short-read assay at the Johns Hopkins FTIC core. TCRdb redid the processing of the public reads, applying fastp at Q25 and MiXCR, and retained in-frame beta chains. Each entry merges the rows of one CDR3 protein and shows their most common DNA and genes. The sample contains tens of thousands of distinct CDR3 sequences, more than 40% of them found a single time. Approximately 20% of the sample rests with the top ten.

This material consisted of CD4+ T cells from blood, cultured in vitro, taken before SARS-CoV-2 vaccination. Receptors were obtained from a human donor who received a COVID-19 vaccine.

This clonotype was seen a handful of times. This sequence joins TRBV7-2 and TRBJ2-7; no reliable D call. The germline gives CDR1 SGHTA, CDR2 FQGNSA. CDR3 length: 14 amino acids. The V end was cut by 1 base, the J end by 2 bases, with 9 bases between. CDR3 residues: CASSLESGTYEQYF. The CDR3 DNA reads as TGTGCCAGCAGCTTAGAGTCTGGTACCTACGAGCAGTACTTC.

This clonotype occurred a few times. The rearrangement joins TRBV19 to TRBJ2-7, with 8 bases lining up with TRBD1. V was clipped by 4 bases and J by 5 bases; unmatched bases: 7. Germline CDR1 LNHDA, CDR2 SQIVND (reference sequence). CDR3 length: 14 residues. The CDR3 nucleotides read TGTGCCAGTAGTAAGCAGGGGGCATTGGACGAGCAGTACTTC. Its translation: CASSKQGALDEQYF.

The CDR3 bases are TGCAGCGTCGCCCCATCAGCCTCTGGAAACACCATATATTTT. This sequence encodes CSVAPSASGNTIYF. This chain links TRBV29-1 with TRBJ1-3; D is undetermined. The V and J ends lost 6 bases and 0 bases respectively, with 12 bases between them. The CDR3 has 14 residues. Per the germline V gene, CDR1 is SQVTM and CDR2 is ANQGSEA.

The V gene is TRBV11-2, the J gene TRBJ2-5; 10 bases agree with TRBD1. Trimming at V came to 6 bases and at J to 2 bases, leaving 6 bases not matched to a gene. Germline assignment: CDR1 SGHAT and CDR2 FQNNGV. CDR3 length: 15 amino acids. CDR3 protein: CASSQGTGVQETQYF. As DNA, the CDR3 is TGTGCCAGCAGTCAAGGGACAGGGGTGCAAGAGACCCAGTACTTC.

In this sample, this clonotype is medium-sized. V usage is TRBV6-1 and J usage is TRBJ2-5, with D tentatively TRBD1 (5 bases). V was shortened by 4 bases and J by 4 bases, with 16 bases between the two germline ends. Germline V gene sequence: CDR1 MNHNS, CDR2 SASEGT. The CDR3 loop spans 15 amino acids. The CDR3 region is CASSGNYIQGETQYF. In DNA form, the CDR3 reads TGTGCCAGCAGTGGGAACTATATCCAGGGAGAGACCCAGTACTTC.

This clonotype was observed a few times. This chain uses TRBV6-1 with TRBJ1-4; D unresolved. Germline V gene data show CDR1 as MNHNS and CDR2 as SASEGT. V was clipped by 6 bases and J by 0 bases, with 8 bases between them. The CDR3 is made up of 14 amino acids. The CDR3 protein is CASRPSATNEKLFF. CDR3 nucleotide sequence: TGTGCCAGCAGACCCTCAGCAACTAATGAAAAACTGTTTTTT.

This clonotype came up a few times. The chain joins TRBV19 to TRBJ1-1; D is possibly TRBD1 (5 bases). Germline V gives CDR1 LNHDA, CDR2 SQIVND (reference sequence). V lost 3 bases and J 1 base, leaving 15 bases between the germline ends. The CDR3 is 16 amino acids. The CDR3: CASSIRAGQRNTEAFF. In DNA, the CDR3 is TGTGCCAGTAGTATCCGGGCAGGGCAAAGGAACACTGAAGCTTTCTTT.

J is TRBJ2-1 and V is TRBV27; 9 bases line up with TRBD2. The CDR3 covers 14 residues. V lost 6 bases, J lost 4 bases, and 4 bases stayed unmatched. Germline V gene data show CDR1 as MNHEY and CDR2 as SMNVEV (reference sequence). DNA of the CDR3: TGTGCCAGCAGCGAGCGGGGGGTATACAATGAGCAGTTCTTC. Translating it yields CASSERGVYNEQFF.

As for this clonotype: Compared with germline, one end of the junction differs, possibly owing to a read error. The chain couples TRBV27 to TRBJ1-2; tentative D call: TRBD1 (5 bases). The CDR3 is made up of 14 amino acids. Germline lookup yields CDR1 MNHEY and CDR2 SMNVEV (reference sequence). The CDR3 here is CANSLRGGSYGYTF. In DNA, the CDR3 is TGTGCCAACAGTTTAAGGGGAGGAAGCTATGGCTACACCTTC.

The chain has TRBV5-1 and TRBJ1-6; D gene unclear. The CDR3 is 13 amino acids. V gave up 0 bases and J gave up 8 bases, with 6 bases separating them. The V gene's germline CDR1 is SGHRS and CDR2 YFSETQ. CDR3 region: CASSLGEYSPLHF. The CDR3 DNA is TGCGCCAGCAGCTTGGGCGAGTATTCACCCCTCCACTTT.

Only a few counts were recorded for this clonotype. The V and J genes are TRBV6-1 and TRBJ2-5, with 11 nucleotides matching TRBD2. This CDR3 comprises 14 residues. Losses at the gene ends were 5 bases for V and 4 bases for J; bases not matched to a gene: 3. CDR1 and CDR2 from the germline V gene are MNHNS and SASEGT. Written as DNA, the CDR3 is TGTGCCAGCAGTACGGGACTAGCGGCAGAGACCCAGTACTTC. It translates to CASSTGLAAETQYF.

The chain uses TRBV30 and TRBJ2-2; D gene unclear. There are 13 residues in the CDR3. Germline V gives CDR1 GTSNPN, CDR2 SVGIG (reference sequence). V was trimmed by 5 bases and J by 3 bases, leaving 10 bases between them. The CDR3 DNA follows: TGTGCCTGGGCGTCGTACTACACCGGGGAGCTGTTTTTT. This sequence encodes CAWASYYTGELFF.